These 20 T cell receptor beta chains originate from one sample sequenced in a study of type 1 regulatory T cells. TCRdb re-derived calls from the reads in MiXCR, one entry per CDR3 protein. The sample records fewer than 25,000 distinct CDR3 sequences, approximately 72% being singletons. These receptors have no known antigen. Source material: cultured T cells, either the whole culture or a sorted T cell fraction (not recorded which). Subset: Tr1-enriched cell product generated in vitro against host alloantigens. These receptors came from a human donor in good health.

This sequence joins TRBV30 and TRBJ1-2; 9 bases map to TRBD1. The germline V gene encodes CDR1 GTSNPN and CDR2 SVGIG (reference sequence). The length of the CDR3 is 14 residues. The V and J ends lost 1 base and 10 bases, in that order; junction bases with no gene match: 10. CDR3 region: CAWSALGDRDLYTF. The CDR3 bases are TGTGCCTGGAGTGCACTCGGGGACAGGGACCTCTACACCTTC.

J is TRBJ2-2 and V is TRBV5-6; perhaps TRBD1 as D (5 bases). CDR3 size: 15 residues. The germline V gene encodes CDR1 SGHDT and CDR2 YYEEEE. V dropped 1 base and J dropped 6 bases, with 13 bases sitting between them. As DNA, the CDR3 is TGTGCCAGCAGCTTGATGCAGGGATGGGCCGGGGAGCTGTTTTTT. Translated, it gives CASSLMQGWAGELFF.

The V call is TRBV12-3 or TRBV12-4, the J call TRBJ2-7, with D hard to call. This CDR3 spans 15 amino acids. V dropped 5 bases and J dropped 3 bases, with 17 bases sitting between them. This CDR3 reads CASSTTDLWGYEQYF. The CDR3 nucleotides read TGTGCCAGCAGTACCACGGATTTATGGGGCTACGAGCAGTACTTC.

The chain is built from TRBV5-1 and TRBJ2-1; perhaps TRBD1 as D (5 bases). Looked up from germline, CDR1 is SGHRS and CDR2 is YFSETQ. The V end was cut by 5 bases, the J end by 1 base, with 16 bases between. This CDR3 contains 16 residues. CDR3 nucleotides: TGCGCCAGCAGACGAACAGGAACGAGTTCCTACAATGAGCAGTTCTTC. It encodes CASRRTGTSSYNEQFF. Complete variable domain (other parts from reference TRBV5-1 and TRBJ2-1): KAGVTQTPRYLIKTRGQQVTLSCSPISGHRSVSWYQQTPGQGLQFLFEYFSETQRNKGNFPGRFSGRQFSNSRSEMNVSTLELGDSALYLCASRRTGTSSYNEQFFGPGTRLTVL.

The chain recombines TRBV20-1 with TRBJ2-7; TRBD2 is a possible D gene (5 bases). The germline CDR1 and CDR2 sequences are DFQATT and SNEGSKA (reference sequence). This CDR3 has 13 residues. Trimming left V 3 bases short and J 2 bases short, with 11 bases between. The DNA of the CDR3 is TGCAGTGCTAGCGGCGGGCCGCCCTACGAGCAGTACTTC. It translates to CSASGGPPYEQYF.

This chain links TRBV7-9 with TRBJ2-1; 8 positions agree with TRBD2. J was trimmed by 12 bases and V by 5 bases; bases with no gene match: 6. This CDR3 has 12 amino acids. CDR1 is SEHNR and CDR2 is FQNEAQ in the germline V gene (reference sequence). The CDR3 spells CASSEVAGRQFF. Written as DNA, the CDR3 is TGTGCCAGCAGCGAAGTAGCGGGGCGGCAGTTCTTC.

The chain combines TRBV27 with TRBJ2-3; 9 bases match TRBD2. The junction had 13 bases not matched to a gene; V was cut back by 6 bases and J by 3 bases. The length of the CDR3 is 17 residues. In germline, CDR1 is MNHEY, CDR2 SMNVEV (reference sequence). CDR3 bases: TGTGCCAGCAGGTTCTCGGGTTGGCGGGGGGGAACAGATACGCAGTATTTT. Encoded protein: CASRFSGWRGGTDTQYF.

This chain connects TRBV4-2 to TRBJ2-7, with D possibly matching TRBD2 (6 bases). Germline loops: CDR1 LGHNA, CDR2 YNFKEQ. The CDR3 loop spans 17 amino acids. V shed 3 bases and J shed 8 bases, with 26 bases lying between them. CDR3 region: CASSQDTPGTVPTQQYF. In nucleotides, the CDR3 is TGTGCCAGCAGCCAGGATACACCCGGGACTGTCCCTACGCAGCAGTACTTC.

This clonotype was counted between two and nine times. The chain carries TRBV28 and TRBJ1-6; D gene unclear. Trimming cost V 6 bases and J 11 bases, with 20 bases left between them. Germline V gives CDR1 MDHEN, CDR2 SYDVKM. This CDR3 contains 15 residues. Here the CDR3 reads CASSPSEGRWTPLHF. CDR3 in DNA: TGTGCCAGCAGCCCTTCGGAAGGCCGGTGGACACCCCTCCACTTT.

V usage is TRBV7-9 and J usage is TRBJ1-1; 7 bases fit TRBD1. Per germline, CDR1 SEHNR and CDR2 FQNEAQ (reference sequence). This CDR3 is 12 amino acids long. V was pared by 5 bases and J by 5 bases, with 2 bases of the junction left unmatched. The chain's CDR3 is CASSQGGTEAFF. The CDR3 DNA reads TGTGCCAGCAGCCAGGGGGGGACTGAAGCTTTCTTT.

V gene TRBV12-3 or TRBV12-4 combines with J gene TRBJ1-2; no clear D gene. This CDR3 comprises 13 residues. V lost 0 bases to trimming and J lost 2 bases, with 4 bases between them. The CDR3 spells CASSLAQNYGYTF. The CDR3 DNA is TGTGCCAGCAGTTTAGCACAGAACTATGGCTACACCTTC.

V usage is TRBV20-1 and J usage is TRBJ2-7, with a possible D match to TRBD2 (6 bases). The length of the CDR3 is 15 residues. Germline-derived CDR1 and CDR2 are DFQATT and SNEGSKA (reference sequence). V was shortened by 2 bases and J by 1 base, with 15 bases between the two germline ends. The CDR3 sequence: CSARPAGRGSYEQYF. DNA of the CDR3: TGCAGTGCTAGACCCGCGGGGCGGGGATCCTACGAGCAGTACTTC.

This sequence joins TRBV29-1 and TRBJ1-1, with 10 positions matching TRBD1. Germline loops: CDR1 SQVTM, CDR2 ANQGSEA. The CDR3 spans 16 residues. Trimming removed 4 bases from V and 1 base from J; junction bases left unmatched: 9. The CDR3 is CSVGDRGGTTNTEAFF. CDR3 nucleotide sequence: TGCAGCGTTGGGGACAGGGGAGGTACAACGAACACTGAAGCTTTCTTT.

A word on this clonotype: The junction shows a germline mismatch at one end, possibly a read error. This rearrangement joins TRBV20-1 to TRBJ1-6; D may be TRBD1 (5 bases). Germline-derived CDR1 and CDR2 are DFQATT and SNEGSKA (reference sequence). This CDR3 has 14 residues. The CDR3 loop reads CSARDSPGGSPLHF. The CDR3 nucleotides read TGCAGTGCGAGAGATTCTCCCGGGGGTTCACCCCTCCACTTT.

The V and J genes are TRBV5-4 and TRBJ2-5, with TRBD2 identical over 9 bases. Germline assignment: CDR1 SGHNT and CDR2 YYREEE (reference sequence). V gave up 4 bases and J gave up 3 bases; unmatched junction bases: 7. This CDR3 is 15 amino acids long. The CDR3 is CASSKGGGGKETQYF. The CDR3 DNA is TGTGCCAGCAGCAAAGGCGGGGGGGGGAAAGAGACCCAGTACTTC.

The V and J genes are TRBV7-2 and TRBJ2-3; 8 bases are shared with TRBD2. The CDR3 contains 15 residues. Germline trimming cut 2 bases from V and 1 base from J; bases unmatched to any gene: 2. The germline V gene encodes CDR1 SGHTA and CDR2 FQGNSA. This CDR3 is CASSLQAGGTDTQYF. CDR3 DNA: TGTGCCAGCAGCTTACAAGCGGGGGGCACAGATACGCAGTATTTT.

The V and J genes are TRBV10-3 and TRBJ1-5; TRBD1 might be the D (5 bases). Per germline, CDR1 ENHRY and CDR2 SYGVKD. V lost 3 bases to trimming and J lost 4 bases, with 16 bases between them. This CDR3 spans 16 amino acids. The CDR3 bases are TGTGCCATCAGTGACCGAGGACCCTGGGGGAATCAGCCCCAGCATTTT. Its translation is CAISDRGPWGNQPQHF.

The gene calls are TRBV11-3 and TRBJ2-2; 12 bases fit TRBD2. CDR1 SGHNT and CDR2 YENEEA come from the germline V gene. The CDR3 runs 19 residues. Trimming at V came to 7 bases and at J to 4 bases, leaving 16 bases not matched to a gene. CDR3 loop: CASTPRGASGGVSTGELFF. The CDR3 DNA is TGTGCCAGCACCCCCCGCGGGGCTAGCGGGGGGGTGAGCACCGGGGAGCTGTTTTTT.

This chain connects TRBV20-1 to TRBJ2-7; D might be TRBD1 or TRBD2, each matching 6 bases. CDR3 length equals 14 residues. CDR1 is DFQATT, CDR2 SNEGSKA, per germline (reference sequence). V lost 6 bases to trimming and J lost 6 bases, with 21 bases between them. Here the CDR3 DNA reads TGCAGTGCAGCGACCCTAGGGGGGCTGGGCGAGCAGTACTTC. Its protein product is CSAATLGGLGEQYF.

CDR3 sequence (DNA): TGTGCCAGCTCACCGCAGGGAGCCAGTCAGCCCCAGCATTTT. Translated, it gives CASSPQGASQPQHF. The rearrangement joins TRBV18 to TRBJ1-5; a weak D match, TRBD1 (5 bases). V lost 3 bases and J 6 bases, leaving 12 bases between the germline ends. The CDR3 extends over 14 amino acids. CDR1 and CDR2 from the germline V gene are KGHSH and LQKENI.